The 30 T cell receptor beta chains below all came from one sample that was sequenced in a study of response to subunit inactivated influenza vaccine. TCRdb re-derived calls from the RT-PCR reads in MiXCR, one entry per CDR3 protein. The sample yields about 240,000 distinct CDR3 sequences, more than 9% seen once. Specimen: non-naive T cells sorted from PBMCs, collected approximately 15 days before vaccination. The receptors here all came from a middle-aged man who received an inactivated influenza vaccine.

The chain recombines TRBV7-2 with TRBJ2-5; D is undetermined. The CDR3 runs to 14 residues. The germline V gene encodes CDR1 SGHTA and CDR2 FQGNSA. V shed 2 bases and J shed 5 bases, with 12 bases lying between them. The CDR3 region is CASSLSRIGETQYF. The CDR3 coding sequence is TGTGCCAGCAGCTTATCACGCATTGGCGAGACCCAGTACTTC.

This clonotype was picked up a small number of times. The chain recombines TRBV11-3 with TRBJ2-3; TRBD2 matches at 13 bases. CDR1 and CDR2 from the germline V gene are SGHNT and YENEEA. V dropped 5 bases and J dropped 4; count of bases not matched to a gene: 6. This CDR3 contains 16 residues. The CDR3 sequence is CASSPGLAGHADTQYF. The CDR3, as DNA: TGTGCCAGCAGCCCGGGACTAGCGGGACATGCAGATACGCAGTATTTT.

This clonotype was counted at least ten times. The chain is built from TRBV12-3 or TRBV12-4 and TRBJ2-7; 11 bases match TRBD1. The ends lost 6 bases at V and 2 bases at J; junction bases unmatched: 6. The CDR3 has 15 amino acids. This CDR3 is CASRRGQGDTYEQYF. The CDR3 bases are TGTGCCAGCAGAAGGGGACAGGGGGATACCTACGAGCAGTACTTC.

This clonotype was counted a few times. The chain joins TRBV11-2 to TRBJ2-2; 12 nucleotides line up with TRBD2. There are 18 residues in the CDR3. With 4 bases clipped from V and 0 bases from J, the junction kept 6 bases outside the gene matches. The germline CDR1 and CDR2 sequences are SGHAT and FQNNGV. CDR3 amino acids: CASSSLLAGGPNTGELFF. The CDR3 DNA sequence: TGTGCCAGCAGCTCGCTCCTAGCGGGAGGGCCGAACACCGGGGAGCTGTTTTTT.

The sample holds a few counts of this clonotype. The V call is TRBV29-1, the J call TRBJ2-3; 11 bases are shared with TRBD2. The CDR3 is 12 residues long. The ends lost 7 bases at V and 9 bases at J; junction bases unmatched: 6. Germline V gene sequence: CDR1 SQVTM, CDR2 ANQGSEA. CDR3 sequence (DNA): TGCAGCGCCGCGAGACTAGCGGGGACGCAGTATTTT. Translated, it gives CSAARLAGTQYF.

This clonotype was seen only a few times. This rearrangement joins TRBV5-8 to TRBJ1-3, with D perhaps matching TRBD1 (6 bases). The germline V and J ends were trimmed by 2 bases and 0 bases, with 12 bases remaining between them. This CDR3 has 16 amino acids. The germline V gene encodes CDR1 SGHTS and CDR2 YDEGEE. CDR3 nucleotide sequence: TGTGCCAGCAGCTTATACGACAGGTTCTCTGGAAACACCATATATTTT. Translated: CASSLYDRFSGNTIYF.

The genes are TRBV4-3 and TRBJ2-5; 8 bases match TRBD1. The CDR3 contains 14 residues. V lost 2 bases, J lost 6 bases, and 5 bases stayed unmatched. Germline lookup yields CDR1 LGHNA and CDR2 YSLEER. The CDR3 region is CASSQPGQGQTQYF. CDR3 nucleotides: TGCGCCAGCAGCCAACCAGGACAGGGACAGACCCAGTACTTC.

The V and J genes are TRBV27 and TRBJ2-4; weak D call: TRBD1 (5 bases). The CDR3 loop spans 14 amino acids. The germline CDR1 and CDR2 sequences are MNHEY and SMNVEV (reference sequence). V was cut by 5 bases and J by 4 bases, with 12 bases left in between. CDR3 sequence: CASSLLAGKNIQYF. CDR3 nucleotides: TGTGCCAGCAGTCTTTTGGCAGGGAAAAACATTCAGTACTTC.

The gene calls are TRBV29-1 and TRBJ1-1; D remains ambiguous. CDR1 SQVTM and CDR2 ANQGSEA come from the germline V gene. This CDR3 is 13 amino acids long. V lost 3 bases to trimming and J lost 1 base, with 9 bases between them. The CDR3 protein is CSVDLAANTEAFF. CDR3 sequence (DNA): TGCAGCGTTGATCTGGCGGCGAACACTGAAGCTTTCTTT.

Only a few counts were recorded for this clonotype. The genes are TRBV11-2 and TRBJ2-7; 12 nucleotides agree with TRBD1. The germline gives CDR1 SGHAT, CDR2 FQNNGV. There are 16 residues in the CDR3. J gave up 2 bases and V 1 base, and 3 bases lay outside the gene matches. The CDR3 spells CASSLGDRGLAYEQYF. The CDR3 nucleotides read TGTGCCAGCAGCTTAGGGGACAGGGGGCTTGCCTACGAGCAGTACTTC.

A few counts support this clonotype. The CDR3 spells CSARDWTGGAYEQYF. CDR3 DNA sequence: TGCAGTGCTAGAGACTGGACAGGGGGAGCCTACGAGCAGTACTTC. The V and J genes are TRBV20-1 and TRBJ2-7; TRBD1 aligns across 10 bases. Germline V lookup: CDR1 DFQATT, CDR2 SNEGSKA (reference sequence). CDR3 length equals 15 residues. The J segment lost 2 bases and the V segment lost 0 bases, leaving 4 bases of the junction unmatched.

This chain joins TRBV5-1 and TRBJ2-2; TRBD1 matches at 9 bases. V gave up 3 bases and J gave up 7 bases; unmatched junction bases: 10. Germline V gene sequence: CDR1 SGHRS, CDR2 YFSETQ. This CDR3 has 16 amino acids. The CDR3: CASSSTSQGAFGELFF. The CDR3 nucleotides read TGCGCCAGCAGCTCAACTTCACAGGGGGCGTTCGGGGAGCTGTTTTTT.

The chain combines TRBV10-3 with TRBJ2-7, with 10 bases fitting TRBD2. V was pared by 4 bases and J by 3 bases, with 3 bases of the junction left unmatched. The CDR3 loop spans 14 amino acids. Germline values: CDR1 ENHRY, CDR2 SYGVKD. The CDR3 sequence is CAISVSSGGYEQYF. DNA for the CDR3: TGTGCCATCAGTGTTTCTAGCGGGGGCTACGAGCAGTACTTC.

This chain connects TRBV28 to TRBJ2-1; 10 nucleotides match TRBD2. The CDR3 loop spans 16 amino acids. Germline V CDR1 and CDR2: MDHEN, SYDVKM. Unmatched junction bases numbered 3, after V lost 1 base and J lost 3 bases. For the CDR3, the DNA is TGTGCCAGCAGTTTATTCTCTAGCGGGAGCTACAATGAGCAGTTCTTC. It codes for CASSLFSSGSYNEQFF.

The V call is TRBV24-1, the J call TRBJ2-7; 8 nucleotides match TRBD1. The germline CDR1 and CDR2 sequences are KGHDR and SFDVKD. This CDR3 is built from 14 residues. V lost 4 bases and J lost 2; bases outside the gene matches: 3. The CDR3 spells CATSDGTGPYEQYF. The CDR3 nucleotides are TGTGCCACCAGTGACGGGACAGGTCCCTACGAGCAGTACTTC.

The gene calls are TRBV3-1 and TRBJ1-5; D is undetermined. Germline CDR1 LGHDT, CDR2 YNNKEL (reference sequence). Trimming left V 0 bases short and J 12 bases short, with 12 bases between. There are 13 residues in the CDR3. CDR3 in amino acids: CASSQEAGSYQHF. CDR3 nucleotide sequence: TGTGCCAGCAGCCAAGAAGCCGGGAGCTACCAGCATTTT.

The chain uses TRBV4-2 and TRBJ1-4; D not resolved. The germline gives CDR1 LGHNA, CDR2 YNFKEQ. The CDR3 is 16 amino acids. V lost 0 bases, J lost 5 bases, and 13 bases lay in between. The CDR3 region is CASSQDPGKGNEKLFF. The DNA for the CDR3 is TGTGCCAGCAGCCAAGATCCCGGGAAAGGGAATGAAAAACTGTTTTTT.

The V and J genes are TRBV15 and TRBJ2-1, with 12 bases that match TRBD2. Germline values: CDR1 LNHNV, CDR2 YYDKDF (reference sequence). This CDR3 spans 15 amino acids. The ends lost 5 bases at V and 6 bases at J; junction bases unmatched: 5. DNA of the CDR3: TGTGCCACCAGCTCCCGGACTAGCGGGATCAATGAGCAGTTCTTC. Translating gives CATSSRTSGINEQFF.

The V and J genes are TRBV20-1 and TRBJ2-3; weak D call: TRBD2 (6 bases). CDR3 length equals 14 residues. V lost 8 bases and J lost 2, with 17 bases in between. Germline V gene data show CDR1 as DFQATT and CDR2 as SNEGSKA (reference sequence). CDR3 nucleotides: TGCAGTCCGACTAGTCCCACACACACAGATACGCAGTATTTT. Residues: CSPTSPTHTDTQYF.

This clonotype was detected only a few times. The chain is built from TRBV3-1 and TRBJ1-1; D might be TRBD1 (5 bases). Trimming shortened V by 9 bases and J by 4 bases, and 9 bases separated the two germline ends. This CDR3 comprises 11 residues. Germline values: CDR1 LGHDT, CDR2 YNNKEL (reference sequence). The CDR3 sequence: CASQQATEAFF. Written as DNA, the CDR3 is TGTGCCAGTCAACAGGCCACTGAAGCTTTCTTT.

In nucleotides, the CDR3 is TGTGCCAGCAGTTTACTAGCGGGAGGCCCGTACCAAGAGACCCAGTACTTC. Translated: CASSLLAGGPYQETQYF. V gene TRBV12-3 or TRBV12-4 combines with J gene TRBJ2-5, with 11 bases matching TRBD2. The CDR3 has 17 residues. Trimming cost V 2 bases and J 0 bases; bases outside gene matches: 5.

Ten or more counts support this clonotype. The rearrangement links TRBV9 to TRBJ2-1, with 10 bases fitting TRBD2. Germline V lookup: CDR1 SGDLS, CDR2 YYNGEE. The V and J ends lost 3 bases and 8 bases, in that order; junction bases with no gene match: 17. The CDR3 is 18 amino acids. CDR3 sequence reads: CASSAGLASAYKGDEQFF. DNA of the CDR3: TGTGCCAGCAGCGCGGGACTAGCGTCGGCTTACAAGGGAGATGAGCAGTTCTTC.

This clonotype was picked up many times. The chain has TRBV20-1 and TRBJ2-1; D possibly uses TRBD1 or TRBD2 (6 bases each). CDR3 length: 14 amino acids. Per germline, CDR1 DFQATT and CDR2 SNEGSKA (reference sequence). Trimming cost V 2 bases and J 8 bases, with 16 bases left between them. As DNA, the CDR3 is TGCAGTGCTAGAAAGGGGGGCCCAACGTATGAGCAGTTCTTC. The encoded protein is CSARKGGPTYEQFF.

In its sample, this clonotype was seen many times. V and J are TRBV6-2 or TRBV6-3 and TRBJ2-1; possibly TRBD2 for D (6 bases). V gave up 5 bases and J gave up 4 bases, with 15 bases separating them. The CDR3 extends over 15 amino acids. Germline V gene lookup returns CDR1 MNHEY and CDR2 SVGEGT. The chain's CDR3 is CASSDFTGLYNEQFF. CDR3 DNA: TGTGCCAGCAGTGATTTTACGGGACTTTACAATGAGCAGTTCTTC.

This clonotype was counted many times. V and J are TRBV10-3 and TRBJ1-1; 9 positions match TRBD1. This CDR3 comprises 15 residues. The germline gives CDR1 ENHRY, CDR2 SYGVKD. J was trimmed by 1 base and V by 10 bases; bases with no gene match: 10. CDR3 sequence reads: CATSRDRGSNTEAFF. The CDR3 nucleotides read TGTGCCACGTCCCGAGACAGGGGGTCGAACACTGAAGCTTTCTTT.

This clonotype was observed many times. This chain connects TRBV29-1 to TRBJ2-3; D call uncertain. The CDR3 runs 13 residues. With 8 bases removed from V and 0 bases from J, the gap between germline ends came to 12 bases. The germline V gene has CDR1 SQVTM and CDR2 ANQGSEA. Written as DNA, the CDR3 is TGCAGCATTAACCCCGCTAGCACAGATACGCAGTATTTT. The encoded protein is CSINPASTDTQYF.

This clonotype was recorded many times. V and J are TRBV28 and TRBJ2-3; D is perhaps TRBD2 (5 bases). Trimming stripped 6 bases from V and 2 bases from J, with 18 bases between. The germline CDR1 and CDR2 sequences are MDHEN and SYDVKM. This CDR3 is 16 amino acids long. The CDR3 here is CASSPRGLRYTDTQYF. The CDR3 region has the DNA TGTGCCAGCAGCCCCCGCGGACTCCGATACACAGATACGCAGTATTTT.

This sequence joins TRBV12-3 or TRBV12-4 and TRBJ1-2; the D gene is possibly TRBD1 (5 bases). The CDR3 runs to 13 residues. The V end lost 6 bases, the J end lost 8 bases, and 16 bases lay between the germline ends. In DNA form, the CDR3 reads TGTGCCAGCAGCCTAACGAGGGACGGCGGCTACACCTTC. Protein sequence: CASSLTRDGGYTF.

This clonotype was seen ten or more times. The V and J genes are TRBV12-3 or TRBV12-4 and TRBJ2-2; 12 nucleotides match TRBD2. The CDR3 totals 16 residues. V trimming: 1 base; J trimming: 5 bases; junction bases outside the gene matches: 2. The chain's CDR3 is CASSLGLAGETGELFF. The CDR3 region has the DNA TGTGCCAGCAGTTTAGGACTAGCGGGAGAGACCGGGGAGCTGTTTTTT.

The sample holds a few counts of this clonotype. The chain links TRBV5-1 to TRBJ2-4; the match to TRBD1 covers 7 bases. Trimming took 2 bases from V and 1 from J; bases not matched to a gene: 6. CDR3 size: 16 residues. Per germline, CDR1 SGHRS and CDR2 YFSETQ. CDR3 in DNA: TGCGCCAGCAGCTTTGGGACAGCATCGGCCAAAAACATTCAGTACTTC. It yields the protein CASSFGTASAKNIQYF.